This T cell receptor beta chain derives from a study of blood T cell repertoires in COVID-19. Study at large: Acute and convalescent COVID-19 specimens originated in the United States, Italy and Spain. T cells, B-cell-depleted T cells, or PBMCs supplied cDNA or gDNA.

Patients in Seattle were enrolled during active infection, then followed longitudinally. Germline V gene data show CDR1 as SGHRS and CDR2 as YFSETQ. The CDR3 is 17 amino acids. With 0 bases removed from V and 8 bases from J, the gap between germline ends came to 23 bases. Under the authors' procedure: Amplification from reference gene primers served as the basis for estimated nucleated cell counts. Libraries were prepared by immunoSEQ multiplex PCR; TCRdb keeps only in-frame clonotypes and omits some of them. Clone size and V and J calls were adopted from that table, with D and trimming inferred from the DNA. Here the sample spans about 220,000 clones, 65% to 90% being singletons.

The chain employs TRBV5-1 and TRBJ1-2, with D perhaps TRBD1 (5 bases). The origin of this receptor is a woman in her seventies with COVID-19, enrolled during active disease. The sequenced material came from peripheral blood. The CDR3 DNA sequence: TGCGCCAGCAGCTTGGACCAGGGTACTCGCAACGTTGAAGGCTACACCTTC. As protein: CASSLDQGTRNVEGYTF.